This TCR beta chain was retrieved from a study of T cells after posttransplantation cyclophosphamide. Overall study results and limits: TRB clonality was highly associated with recipient CMV seropositivity and reactivation. Blood and skin or GI T cell repertoires showed limited TRB overlap.

This clone was seen repeatedly, ten times or more. Its cognate antigen is unknown. Germline V gene data show CDR1 as SGHNT and CDR2 as YENEEA. This CDR3 has 13 residues. V trimming: 5 bases; J trimming: 7 bases; junction bases outside the gene matches: 7. TCRdb's copy holds only in-frame clones and misses some; the assay was immunoSEQ multiplex PCR. The sample contains 6,500 to 8,000 clones, none of them singletons. Busulfan-fludarabine conditioning, marrow transplant, and cyclophosphamide on days +3 and +4 were administered. The chain combines TRBV11-3 with TRBJ1-2; 7 bases match TRBD1. The starting material was PBMCs, obtained after an allogeneic stem cell transplant with post-transplant cyclophosphamide. The TCR originated in a young adult male patient who received an allogeneic stem cell transplant from an unrelated donor, was CMV-positive, and had acute and chronic GVHD. Among the T cells, some may be from the graft donor. CDR3 coding DNA: TGTGCCAGCAGCCACGACAGGGAAGGTGGCTACACCTTC. This codes for CASSHDREGGYTF.